These 2 T cell receptor beta chains share one sample of origin, sequenced in a study of T-cell memory formation after mild COVID-19. Each CDR3 protein is one row after TCRdb ran MiXCR on the 5' RACE reads. This sample has under 350,000 distinct CDR3 sequences, with about 16% found just once. Sequencing was carried out using PBMCs or a T cell subset sorted from them (not recorded which). The receptors were gathered from a man between 18 and 29 years old who had mild COVID-19 (a few samples of this study predate the infection). Cell type and time point are not known.

The rearrangement links TRBV4-1 to TRBJ2-7; TRBD2 might be the D (5 bases). Trimming took off 4 bases at V and 3 bases at J, with 16 bases between the two ends. Germline V CDR1 and CDR2: MGHRA, YSYEKL. The CDR3 is 15 residues long. CDR3 region: CASSPEFLRGYEQYV. In nucleotides, the CDR3 is TGCGCCAGCAGCCCCGAATTTCTCCGGGGCTACGAGCAGTACGTC.

This clonotype was seen at least ten times. In DNA, the CDR3 is TGCGCCAGCAGGCGACCGGGACAGGGGGCCAACGGGGAGCTGTTTTTT. Translated: CASRRPGQGANGELFF. The chain recombines TRBV4-1 with TRBJ2-2; TRBD1 agrees at 12 bases. The ends lost 6 bases at V and 7 bases at J; junction bases unmatched: 9. CDR1 and CDR2 (germline): MGHRA, YSYEKL. The CDR3 loop spans 16 amino acids.